This passage covers 9 T cell receptor beta chains from one sample sequenced in a study of T cell clonotyping in hematopoietic cell transplantation. The time point: recipient sample about 28 days before transplant, after cytoreduction. This table comes from immunoSEQ multiplex PCR, and its TCRdb copy is limited to in-frame clones, with some not included. The sample has approximately 41,000 clones; 85% are singletons. This material consisted of peripheral blood mononuclear cells, taken before stem cell transplant. The receptors shown here come from a man aged 60 to 75 with acute myeloid leukemia. Some clones in this sample may be carry-over from other donors' samples.

The chain has TRBV25-1 and TRBJ2-5, with 9 bases aligning to TRBD2. From germline, CDR1 is MGHDK and CDR2 SYGVNS. V lost 3 bases to trimming and J lost 6 bases; unmatched junction nucleotides: 5. CDR3 size: 14 residues. Here the CDR3 reads CASSDSGGKKTQYF. CDR3 bases: TGTGCCAGCAGTGATAGCGGGGGTAAGAAGACCCAGTACTTC.

The chain links TRBV2 to TRBJ1-6, with D possibly being TRBD1 (6 bases). The CDR3 length is 14 residues. The V end lost 6 bases, the J end lost 5 bases, and 11 bases lay between the germline ends. Germline V gene lookup returns CDR1 SNHLY and CDR2 FYNNEI. Here the CDR3 DNA reads TGTGCCAGCAGGAAGGGGGATCATAATTCACCCCTCCACTTT. Translated: CASRKGDHNSPLHF.

The rearrangement links TRBV4-2 to TRBJ2-7; either TRBD1 or TRBD2 may fit D (5 bases each). Between the trimmed V and J ends, which lost 0 bases and 13 bases, there was a span of 13 bases. CDR1 is LGHNA and CDR2 is YNFKEQ in the germline V gene. This CDR3 is 12 amino acids long. CDR3 sequence (DNA): TGTGCCAGCAGCCAAGACACCAGGGACCTTTACTTC. Its translation is CASSQDTRDLYF.

This sequence joins TRBV5-1 and TRBJ2-3, with TRBD1 as a possible D gene (6 bases). Deletions cut 0 bases from V and 5 bases from J, with 10 bases between. CDR1 and CDR2 from the germline V gene are SGHRS and YFSETQ. This CDR3 contains 14 residues. CDR3 in DNA: TGCGCCAGCAGCTTGGCCGGACAGAAAGATACGCAGTATTTT. This translates into CASSLAGQKDTQYF.

The chain employs TRBV19 and TRBJ2-1, with 12 bases identical to TRBD2. Losses at the gene ends were 8 bases for V and 2 bases for J; bases not matched to a gene: 1. Germline CDR1 reads LNHDA; CDR2 reads SQIVND (reference sequence). The CDR3 consists of 14 residues. CDR3: CASRLAGAYNEQFF. The DNA of the CDR3 is TGTGCCAGTCGACTAGCGGGGGCCTACAATGAGCAGTTCTTC.

The chain uses TRBV30 and TRBJ1-1; the D is unclear. CDR1 GTSNPN and CDR2 SVGIG come from the germline V gene (reference sequence). Trimming pared 2 bases from V and 1 base from J, leaving 8 bases between. The CDR3 length is 13 residues. The CDR3 sequence is CAWSLTGNTEAFF. The CDR3 DNA is TGTGCCTGGAGTCTGACGGGGAACACTGAAGCTTTCTTT.

The V call is TRBV25-1, the J call TRBJ1-4; D not certain. CDR1 is MGHDK and CDR2 is SYGVNS in the germline V gene. V lost 4 bases to trimming and J lost 6 bases, with 12 bases between them. The CDR3 extends over 14 amino acids. The CDR3 region is CASSGPGWDEKLFF. For the CDR3, the DNA is TGTGCCAGCAGTGGGCCGGGGTGGGATGAAAAACTGTTTTTT.

The chain links TRBV7-9 to TRBJ2-7, with D possibly matching TRBD2 (5 bases). Per the germline V gene, CDR1 is SEHNR and CDR2 is FQNEAQ (reference sequence). Trimming left V 6 bases short and J 1 base short, with 10 bases between. This CDR3 has 13 amino acids. CDR3 in DNA: TGTGCCAGCAGGCCGCCGGGATCCTACGAGCAGTACTTC. Translation gives CASRPPGSYEQYF.

The chain is built from TRBV29-1 and TRBJ1-2; weak D call: TRBD1 (5 bases). The germline gives CDR1 SQVTM, CDR2 ANQGSEA. The CDR3 is 13 amino acids. The V and J ends lost 3 bases and 8 bases respectively, with 16 bases between them. DNA for the CDR3: TGCAGCGTTGATCGCCTGGGGCTGGGGGGCTACACCTTC. Translated: CSVDRLGLGGYTF. Drawing the rest from reference TRBV29-1 and TRBJ1-2, the complete variable domain is SAVISQKPSRDICQRGTSLTIQCQVDSQVTMMFWYRQQPGQSLTLIATANQGSEATYESGFVIDKFPISRPNLTFSTLTVSNMSPEDSSIYLCSVDRLGLGGYTFGSGTRLTVV.